The 16 T cell receptor beta chains presented below share a single source sample, sequenced in a study of Graves' ophthalmopathy and Graves' hyperthyroidism. Amplification from RNA transcripts yielded the TCR beta CDR3 regions. RT-PCR in the first round used HTBI primers; a second-round multiplex PCR followed. TCRdb re-called the multiplex PCR reads through MiXCR, storing one row per CDR3 protein. This sample carries a few hundred thousand distinct CDR3 sequences, about 16% of them seen once, and the ten largest clones take 1.5% to 2%. The sample comprised peripheral blood. The receptors derive from a young woman with Graves' ophthalmopathy.

This clonotype has at least ten counts. The rearrangement uses TRBV11-2 and TRBJ2-7, with D maybe TRBD1 (5 bases). The V gene lost 5 bases and the J gene lost 0 bases, with 17 bases spanning the gap. CDR1 SGHAT and CDR2 FQNNGV come from the germline V gene. The CDR3 has 16 residues. In nucleotides, the CDR3 is TGTGCCAGCAGCCGAACCTTCGACAGTTTCTCCTACGAGCAGTACTTC. It encodes CASSRTFDSFSYEQYF.

This clonotype was counted many times. The V call is TRBV6-2 or TRBV6-3, the J call TRBJ2-3; 15 nucleotides align to TRBD2. Unmatched junction bases numbered 9, after V lost 2 bases and J lost 6 bases. CDR1 MNHEY and CDR2 SVGEGT come from the germline V gene. CDR3 length: 18 amino acids. CDR3 in amino acids: CASSYPAGTSGGMDTQYF. For the CDR3, the DNA is TGTGCCAGCAGTTACCCCGCCGGGACTAGCGGGGGGATGGATACGCAGTATTTT.

This clonotype was counted at least ten times. This chain connects TRBV20-1 to TRBJ2-7; TRBD2 is a possible D gene (6 bases). Germline-derived CDR1 and CDR2 are DFQATT and SNEGSKA (reference sequence). Trimming left V 5 bases short and J 3 bases short, with 14 bases between. The CDR3 has 13 amino acids. CDR3 sequence: CSALHDGSYEQYF. The CDR3 DNA sequence: TGCAGTGCTCTCCATGACGGGAGCTACGAGCAGTACTTC.

This clonotype was counted at least ten times. The chain uses TRBV6-2 or TRBV6-3 and TRBJ2-7; 12 bases align to TRBD1. Unmatched junction bases numbered 6, after V lost 6 bases and J lost 6 bases. This CDR3 has 14 residues. The germline CDR1 and CDR2 sequences are MNHEY and SVGEGT. CDR3 residues: CASRYRDRGREQYF. In DNA, the CDR3 is TGTGCCAGCAGATACCGGGACAGGGGGCGCGAGCAGTACTTC.

At least ten counts were recorded for this clonotype. V gene TRBV12-5 combines with J gene TRBJ2-5, with 7 bases identical to TRBD1. This CDR3 spans 17 amino acids. Germline loops: CDR1 LGHNT, CDR2 FRNRAP. J was trimmed by 5 bases and V by 3 bases; bases with no gene match: 15. The CDR3 protein is CASGFTTGVRMVETQYF. In DNA, the CDR3 is TGTGCTAGTGGTTTCACTACAGGGGTGCGGATGGTGGAGACCCAGTACTTC.

The rearrangement uses TRBV29-1 and TRBJ1-1; maybe TRBD1 (5 bases). Trimming removed 8 bases from V and 5 bases from J, with 27 bases in between. Germline V lookup: CDR1 SQVTM, CDR2 ANQGSEA. The CDR3 covers 16 residues. As DNA, the CDR3 is TGCAGCTTTGCCCTCCCGGCGGGGGTAAGGGAGACTGAAGCTTTCTTT. Protein product: CSFALPAGVRETEAFF. The whole variable domain, filled in from reference TRBV29-1 and TRBJ1-1, reads SAVISQKPSRDICQRGTSLTIQCQVDSQVTMMFWYRQQPGQSLTLIATANQGSEATYESGFVIDKFPISRPNLTFSTLTVSNMSPEDSSIYLCSFALPAGVRETEAFFGQGTRLTVV.

The J gene is TRBJ1-1, the V gene TRBV2, with D possibly matching TRBD1 (6 bases). Trimming pared 6 bases from V and 6 bases from J, leaving 14 bases between. The CDR3 length is 13 residues. Looked up from germline, CDR1 is SNHLY and CDR2 is FYNNEI. As DNA, the CDR3 is TGTGCCAGCAGGGGCAGGGGAGGGTCTGAAGCTTTCTTT. Its translation is CASRGRGGSEAFF. Full variable domain (remainder filled in from reference TRBV2 and TRBJ1-1): EPEVTQTPSHQVTQMGQEVILRCVPISNHLYFYWYRQILGQKVEFLVSFYNNEISEKSEIFDDQFSVERPDGSNFTLKIRSTKLEDSAMYFCASRGRGGSEAFFGQGTRLTVV.

The chain links TRBV12-3 or TRBV12-4 to TRBJ1-2; 10 bases align to TRBD1. This CDR3 spans 15 amino acids. Trimming took 10 bases from V and 8 from J; bases not matched to a gene: 16. CDR3 amino acids: CAISPRQGALWGYTF. The DNA for the CDR3 is TGTGCCATCAGCCCGAGACAGGGGGCGCTGTGGGGCTACACCTTC.

This clonotype was detected ten times or more. The V and J genes are TRBV30 and TRBJ1-5; 7 bases fit TRBD1. The germline V gene encodes CDR1 GTSNPN and CDR2 SVGIG (reference sequence). CDR3 size: 13 residues. J was trimmed by 9 bases and V by 1 base; bases with no gene match: 6. CDR3 in amino acids: CAWSGGTDRPQHF. The CDR3 coding sequence is TGTGCCTGGAGTGGGGGGACAGATCGGCCCCAGCATTTT.

This clonotype was detected many times. The chain has TRBV28 and TRBJ2-7; perhaps TRBD2 as D (6 bases). Per the germline V gene, CDR1 is MDHEN and CDR2 is SYDVKM. V was cut by 2 bases and J by 3 bases, with 11 bases left in between. The CDR3 extends over 14 amino acids. In DNA, the CDR3 is TGTGCCAGCAGTTTACGGGGGTTGGGCTACGAGCAGTACTTC. Translating it yields CASSLRGLGYEQYF.

This clonotype has at least ten counts. The chain is built from TRBV28 and TRBJ2-5; 7 bases line up with TRBD1. This CDR3 has 14 residues. The V gene's germline CDR1 is MDHEN and CDR2 SYDVKM. Trimming removed 7 bases from V and 4 bases from J; junction bases left unmatched: 9. DNA for the CDR3: TGTGCCAGCAAAACCGGGACAGATATAGAGACCCAGTACTTC. It specifies CASKTGTDIETQYF.

There are many counts of this clonotype. The chain employs TRBV6-1 and TRBJ2-5; D not certain. The CDR3 is made up of 10 amino acids. Trimming removed 6 bases at V and 13 bases at J, with 12 bases between. Germline CDR1 is MNHNS and CDR2 is SASEGT. The chain's CDR3 is CASRFRAWYF. Here the CDR3 DNA reads TGTGCCAGCAGATTCCGGGCCTGGTACTTC.

This clonotype was picked up many times. V gene TRBV10-2 combines with J gene TRBJ2-7; the D gene could be TRBD1 or TRBD2 (7 bases each). CDR1 is WSHSY, CDR2 SAAADI, per germline. V dropped 5 bases and J dropped 3 bases, with 17 bases sitting between them. This CDR3 is built from 15 residues. CDR3 loop: CASSPIRGGYYEQYF. CDR3 bases: TGCGCCAGCAGTCCCATCAGGGGGGGCTACTACGAGCAGTACTTC.

The sample holds many counts of this clonotype. This chain connects TRBV19 to TRBJ2-7, with D maybe TRBD1 (6 bases). V lost 5 bases, J lost 6 bases, and 14 bases lay in between. The CDR3 has 13 residues. The germline CDR1 and CDR2 sequences are LNHDA and SQIVND (reference sequence). For the CDR3, the DNA is TGTGCCAGTAGTGGGGGCCGATCAGGCGAGCAGTACTTC. Translating it yields CASSGGRSGEQYF.

V and J are TRBV6-1 and TRBJ1-2; perhaps TRBD1 as D (6 bases). CDR1 and CDR2 (germline): MNHNS, SASEGT. Trimming cost V 6 bases and J 4 bases, with 18 bases left between them. The CDR3 consists of 15 residues. The CDR3 region has the DNA TGTGCCAGCAGACCTAACGAGGGGGTTGGCTATGGCTACACCTTC. It yields the protein CASRPNEGVGYGYTF.

This clonotype occurred many times. The rearrangement links TRBV6-2 or TRBV6-3 to TRBJ1-1; D unclear. Per germline, CDR1 MNHEY and CDR2 SVGEGT. There are 13 residues in the CDR3. V was pared by 5 bases and J by 6 bases, with 13 bases between. CDR3 nucleotides: TGTGCCAGCAGTCCTCCGGGGAGGGCTGAAGCTTTCTTT. Its translation is CASSPPGRAEAFF.